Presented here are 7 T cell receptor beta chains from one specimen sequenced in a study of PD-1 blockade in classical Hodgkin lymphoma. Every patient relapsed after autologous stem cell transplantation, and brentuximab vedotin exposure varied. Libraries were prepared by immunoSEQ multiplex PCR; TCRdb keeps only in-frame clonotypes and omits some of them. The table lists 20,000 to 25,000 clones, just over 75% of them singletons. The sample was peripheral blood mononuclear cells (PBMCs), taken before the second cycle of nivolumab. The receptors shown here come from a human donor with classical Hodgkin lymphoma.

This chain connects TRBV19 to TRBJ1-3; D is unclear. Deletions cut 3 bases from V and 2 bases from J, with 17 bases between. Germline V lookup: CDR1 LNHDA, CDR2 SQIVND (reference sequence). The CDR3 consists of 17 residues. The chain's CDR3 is CASSMSFVPVTGNTIYF. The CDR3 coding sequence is TGTGCCAGTAGTATGTCTTTTGTCCCGGTCACTGGAAACACCATATATTTT.

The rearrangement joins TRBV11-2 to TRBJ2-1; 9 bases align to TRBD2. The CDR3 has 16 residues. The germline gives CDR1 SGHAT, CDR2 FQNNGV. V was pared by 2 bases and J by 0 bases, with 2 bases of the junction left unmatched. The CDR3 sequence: CASSLLAGSSYNEQFF. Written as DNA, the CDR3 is TGTGCCAGCAGCTTACTAGCGGGGAGCTCCTACAATGAGCAGTTCTTC.

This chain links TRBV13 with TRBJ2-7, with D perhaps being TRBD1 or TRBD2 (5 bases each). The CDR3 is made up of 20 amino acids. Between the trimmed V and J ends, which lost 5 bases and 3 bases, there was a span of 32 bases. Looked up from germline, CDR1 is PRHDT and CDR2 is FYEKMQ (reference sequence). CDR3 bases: TGTGCCAGCAGCCTTAGGGGTGTGTGGCGGTCCGGGATTCTCCTCTACGAGCAGTACTTC. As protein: CASSLRGVWRSGILLYEQYF.

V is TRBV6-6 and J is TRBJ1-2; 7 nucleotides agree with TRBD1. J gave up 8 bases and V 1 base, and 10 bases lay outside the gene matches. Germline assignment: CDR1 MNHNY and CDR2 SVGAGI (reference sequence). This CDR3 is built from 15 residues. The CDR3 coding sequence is TGTGCCAGCAGTTACTTAGAGGGAGGAGGGGGCGGCTACACCTTC. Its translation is CASSYLEGGGGGYTF.

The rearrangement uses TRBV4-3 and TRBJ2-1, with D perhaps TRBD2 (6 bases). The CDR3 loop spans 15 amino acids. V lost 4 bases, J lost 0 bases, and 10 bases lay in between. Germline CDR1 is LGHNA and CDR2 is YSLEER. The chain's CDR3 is CASSRETSSYNEQFF. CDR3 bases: TGCGCCAGCAGCCGAGAGACTAGCTCCTACAATGAGCAGTTCTTC.

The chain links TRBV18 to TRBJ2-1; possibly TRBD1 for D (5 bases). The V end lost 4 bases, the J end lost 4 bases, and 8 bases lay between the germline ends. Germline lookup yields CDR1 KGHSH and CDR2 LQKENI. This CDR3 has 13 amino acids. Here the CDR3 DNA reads TGTGCCAGCTCACTGGGGCTTTACAATGAGCAGTTCTTC. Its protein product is CASSLGLYNEQFF.

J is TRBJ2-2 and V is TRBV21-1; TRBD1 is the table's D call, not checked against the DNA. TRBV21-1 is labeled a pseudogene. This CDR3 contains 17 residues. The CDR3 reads CASSNHRDRIPTGELFF. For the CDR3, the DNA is TGTGCCAGCAGCAATCACCGGGACAGGATACCTACCGGGGAGCTGTTTTTT.